This record looks at one T cell receptor beta chain sequence and its context. Its antigen is still unknown. The source of the sample is a study of T cell repertoires in cytomegalovirus infection. Study details: Indicated by public TCR beta signatures were CMV infection and matching HLA type. Study-wide results and limits: HLA-C-restricted TCR beta clonotypes specific for CMV led the ex vivo response. Carriers of CMV and the relevant HLA type were discriminated by public TCR beta frequency.

The J segment lost 10 bases and the V segment lost 5 bases, leaving 11 bases of the junction unmatched. The germline V gene has CDR1 DFQATT and CDR2 SNEGSKA (reference sequence). The CDR3 length is 14 residues. TCRdb reprocessed the reads via MiXCR and lists one record per CDR3 protein. The sample contains 150,000 to 200,000 distinct CDR3 sequences, roughly 15% of which appear only once. This sequence joins TRBV20-1 and TRBJ1-1; 12 bases fit TRBD1. Sequencing was done on a sample of CD8+ T cells from PBMCs. The TCR sequence derives from a human donor in good health (CMV status not recorded). Some clones in this sample may be carry-over from other donors' samples. As DNA, the CDR3 is TGCAGTGCTGCTCCGGGACAGGGGGCGTATAGAGCTTTCTTT. Translated, it gives CSAAPGQGAYRAFF.